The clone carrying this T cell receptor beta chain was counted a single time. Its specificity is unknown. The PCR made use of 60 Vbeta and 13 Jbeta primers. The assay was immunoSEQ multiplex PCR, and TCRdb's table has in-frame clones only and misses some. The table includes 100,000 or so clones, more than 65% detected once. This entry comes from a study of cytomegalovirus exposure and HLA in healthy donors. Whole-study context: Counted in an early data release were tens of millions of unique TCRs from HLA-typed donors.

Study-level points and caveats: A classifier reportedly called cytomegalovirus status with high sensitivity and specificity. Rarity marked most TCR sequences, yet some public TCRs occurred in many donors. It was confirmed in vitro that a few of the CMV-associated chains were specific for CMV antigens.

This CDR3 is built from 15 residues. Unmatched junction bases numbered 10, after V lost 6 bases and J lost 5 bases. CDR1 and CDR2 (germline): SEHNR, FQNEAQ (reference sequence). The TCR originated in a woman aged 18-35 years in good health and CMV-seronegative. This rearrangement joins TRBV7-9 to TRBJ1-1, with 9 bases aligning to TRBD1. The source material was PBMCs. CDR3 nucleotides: TGTGCCAGCAGTTTCCCCGGGACAGGGAGAACTGAAGCTTTCTTT. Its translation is CASSFPGTGRTEAFF.